The sample holds one count of the clone carrying this T cell receptor (beta chain). Its antigen is undetermined. This sample was included in a study of T cell responses to AZD1222 COVID-19 vaccine. General observations from the study: Only after the peak T cell response were repertoires sampled.

Assay: immunoSEQ multiplex PCR; the TCRdb copy retains only in-frame clones and omits some. The table has fewer than 75,000 clones, just over 90% seen once; the top ten hold approximately 6%. Trimming cost V 3 bases and J 3 bases, with 12 bases left between them. Germline V gene lookup returns CDR1 SGHRS and CDR2 YFSETQ. CDR3 length: 15 residues. The sequencing used peripheral blood, collected 28 days after the second dose of the MenACWY control vaccine. The sequence came from an adult who received the MenACWY meningococcal vaccine as a control. V usage is TRBV5-1 and J usage is TRBJ2-2, with D perhaps matching TRBD1 or TRBD2 (5 bases each). Here the CDR3 DNA reads TGCGCCAGCAGCTCCGAGGGGCTACACACCGGGGAGCTGTTTTTT. Translated: CASSSEGLHTGELFF. The full variable domain, its missing parts supplied by reference TRBV5-1 and TRBJ2-2, is KAGVTQTPRYLIKTRGQQVTLSCSPISGHRSVSWYQQTPGQGLQFLFEYFSETQRNKGNFPGRFSGRQFSNSRSEMNVSTLELGDSALYLCASSSEGLHTGELFFGEGSRLTVL.